These 9 T cell receptor beta chains came from one sample sequenced in a study of cytomegalovirus exposure and HLA in healthy donors. Researchers ran the PCR with 60 Vbeta and 13 Jbeta primers. The protocol was immunoSEQ multiplex PCR, while the TCRdb copy is restricted to in-frame clones and leaves out a portion. Among about 130,000 clones listed, 80% were seen once. The sequenced sample consisted of PBMCs. These TCRs come from a man aged 25-40 years in good health and CMV-seronegative.

The table lists this clone with a count of one. This chain connects TRBV5-6 to TRBJ1-1; a weak D match, TRBD1 (6 bases). V was trimmed by 4 bases and J by 13 bases, leaving 20 bases between them. CDR1 is SGHDT, CDR2 YYEEEE, per germline. The CDR3 is 13 residues long. The CDR3 DNA is TGTGCCAGCAGCGGCGAATCCGGGACACTGTGTTTCTTT. The encoded protein is CASSGESGTLCFF.

This clone has just one count. The genes are TRBV5-1 and TRBJ2-1; 10 bases map to TRBD2. Germline assignment: CDR1 SGHRS and CDR2 YFSETQ. This CDR3 spans 16 amino acids. J gave up 4 bases and V 0 bases, and 4 bases lay outside the gene matches. CDR3: CASSLGRTSGYNEQFF. The CDR3 DNA reads as TGCGCCAGCAGCTTGGGGCGGACTAGCGGATACAATGAGCAGTTCTTC. Looking up the rest from reference TRBV5-1 and TRBJ2-1 gives the full variable domain: KAGVTQTPRYLIKTRGQQVTLSCSPISGHRSVSWYQQTPGQGLQFLFEYFSETQRNKGNFPGRFSGRQFSNSRSEMNVSTLELGDSALYLCASSLGRTSGYNEQFFGPGTRLTVL.

This sequence joins TRBV12-5 and TRBJ2-7, with 7 bases lining up with TRBD2. The V gene end was trimmed by 5 bases and the J gene end by 3 bases; junction bases not matched to a gene: 13. The CDR3 covers 16 residues. The V gene's germline CDR1 is LGHNT and CDR2 FRNRAP. This CDR3 is CASGQWEGVSFYEQYF. The CDR3 DNA sequence: TGTGCTAGTGGTCAATGGGAGGGAGTGTCATTCTACGAGCAGTACTTC.

This clone occurred a few times. The chain uses TRBV2 and TRBJ1-1; 7 bases match TRBD1. V lost 8 bases and J lost 0; bases outside the gene matches: 6. The CDR3 has 14 residues. Germline V lookup: CDR1 SNHLY, CDR2 FYNNEI. CDR3 loop: CASEQGVLNTEAFF. CDR3 in DNA: TGTGCCAGCGAGCAGGGGGTACTGAACACTGAAGCTTTCTTT.

The V and J genes are TRBV4-1 and TRBJ2-7; 8 bases match TRBD1. The CDR3 contains 14 residues. The V and J ends lost 4 bases and 2 bases, in that order; junction bases with no gene match: 4. Germline-derived CDR1 and CDR2 are MGHRA and YSYEKL. The CDR3 sequence: CASSLGQGTYEQYF. The CDR3 nucleotides are TGCGCCAGCAGCCTCGGACAGGGAACCTACGAGCAGTACTTC.

The rearrangement uses TRBV7-9 and TRBJ2-7; possible D gene TRBD1, 5 bases. The CDR3 has 17 residues. Per the germline V gene, CDR1 is SEHNR and CDR2 is FQNEAQ (reference sequence). The ends were cut back, 5 bases at V and 3 bases at J, with 23 bases in the middle. CDR3 bases: TGTGCCAGCAGCCCAGGGCCGCGCCTTGGGATTTACTACGAGCAGTACTTC. Protein: CASSPGPRLGIYYEQYF.

This clone was observed a single time. This chain uses TRBV2 with TRBJ1-4, with TRBD1 identical over 8 bases. With V trimmed by 8 bases and J by 8 bases, 19 bases remained unmatched. The CDR3 has 17 amino acids. The germline gives CDR1 SNHLY, CDR2 FYNNEI. The CDR3 region is CASFSRAGGLLQEKLFF. The CDR3 nucleotides read TGTGCCAGCTTCTCAAGGGCAGGGGGCCTCCTTCAGGAAAAACTGTTTTTT. The full variable domain, in which reference TRBV2 and TRBJ1-4 provide the parts outside the CDR3, is EPEVTQTPSHQVTQMGQEVILRCVPISNHLYFYWYRQILGQKVEFLVSFYNNEISEKSEIFDDQFSVERPDGSNFTLKIRSTKLEDSAMYFCASFSRAGGLLQEKLFFGSGTQLSVL.

The rearrangement uses TRBV9 and TRBJ2-2, with D maybe TRBD2 (7 bases). The CDR3 length is 16 residues. Trimming pared 3 bases from V and 5 bases from J, leaving 17 bases between. Germline V lookup: CDR1 SGDLS, CDR2 YYNGEE. The CDR3 bases are TGTGCCAGCAGCGAAGATAGGGGGGGCGAGACCGGGGAGCTGTTTTTT. It translates to CASSEDRGGETGELFF. Variable domain in full (rest from reference TRBV9 and TRBJ2-2): DSGVTQTPKHLITATGQRVTLRCSPRSGDLSVYWYQQSLDQGLQFLIQYYNGEERAKGNILERFSAQQFPDLHSELNLSSLELGDSALYFCASSEDRGGETGELFFGEGSRLTVL.

CDR3 DNA: TGCGCCAGCAGCCCGGGACTAGCGGGACCCTCCTACGAGCAGTACTTC. Translated: CASSPGLAGPSYEQYF. This sequence joins TRBV4-1 and TRBJ2-7, with 13 bases fitting TRBD2. The germline V gene encodes CDR1 MGHRA and CDR2 YSYEKL. The CDR3 totals 16 residues. The V and J ends lost 4 bases and 0 bases, in that order; junction bases with no gene match: 3.